This TCR beta chain was identified in a study of T-cell reconstitution after alpha-beta-depleted transplantation in children. Broader study findings: At one year after transplant, newly produced T cells mostly accounted for T-cell counts and diversity. Where some patients showed high TCRbeta diversity at day 60, it came from recipient T cells and thymic progenitors that had survived.

With respect to this clonotype: Its antigen remains unknown.

CDR3 length equals 15 residues. Trimming pared 4 bases from V and 0 bases from J, leaving 12 bases between. The germline CDR1 and CDR2 sequences are LGHDT and YNNKEL (reference sequence). Preparing the TCRbeta library involved the use of unique molecular identifiers. TCRdb fed the PCR reads into MiXCR, producing one record per CDR3 protein. The repertoire consists of about 170,000 distinct CDR3 sequences, with around 10% occurring once and the leading ten covering less than 15%. This receptor was identified in a boy aged 2-15 years with acute myeloid leukemia, due to receive a stem cell transplant. V usage is TRBV3-1 and J usage is TRBJ1-2; D is perhaps TRBD1 (5 bases). The material was PBMCs, obtained before TCRalphabeta/CD19-depleted stem cell transplant. CDR3 sequence: CASSLRDGANYGYTF. CDR3 coding DNA: TGTGCCAGCAGCCTCCGGGACGGCGCTAACTATGGCTACACCTTC.